The source of this T cell receptor (beta chain) is a study of blood T cell repertoires in COVID-19. For the study at large: The United States, Italy and Spain provided the acute and convalescent COVID-19 samples.

Per germline, CDR1 SGHAT and CDR2 FQNNGV. V lost 2 bases and J lost 2, with 15 bases in between. The CDR3 has 17 amino acids. Using immunoSEQ multiplex PCR, the repertoire was profiled, and TCRdb retains in-frame clones only, with some absent. The sample gives roughly 250,000 clones, nearly 85% of which show up once; approximately 5.7% is in the top ten. The chain carries TRBV11-2 and TRBJ1-4, with D uncertain. Sequenced input: peripheral blood. This TCR was sampled from a human donor in a cohort sampled during active COVID-19. DNA of the CDR3: TGTGCCAGCAGCTTATCCACTCCGTCCTCCACTAATGAAAAACTGTTTTTT. Translated, it gives CASSLSTPSSTNEKLFF.